This T cell receptor beta chain stems from a study of T cell repertoires in cytomegalovirus infection. As regards this clonotype: Its cognate antigen is unknown.

Germline values: CDR1 SGHAT, CDR2 FQNNGV. There are 15 residues in the CDR3. Trimming cost V 5 bases and J 2 bases; bases outside gene matches: 6. One entry per CDR3 protein, called by TCRdb with MiXCR from the reads. This table holds fewer than 650,000 distinct CDR3 sequences, over 35% found once. The material was cultured PBMCs, obtained from culture after CMV antigen stimulation. This clonotype originated in a human donor in good health (CMV status not recorded). Some clones in this sample may be carry-over from other donors' samples. V gene TRBV11-2 combines with J gene TRBJ2-5, with 9 bases identical to TRBD1. The CDR3 DNA is TGTGCCAGCAGCCCCTGGGGACAGGGACAAGAGACCCAGTACTTC. It specifies CASSPWGQGQETQYF.